This TCR beta chain appears in the sequencing data of a study of blood T cell repertoires in COVID-19. Trimming took off 3 bases at V and 8 bases at J, with 11 bases between the two ends. Per the germline V gene, CDR1 is SGDLS and CDR2 is YYNGEE. This CDR3 comprises 13 residues. Sequencing was performed with immunoSEQ multiplex PCR; in TCRdb, only in-frame clones are kept and a portion is missing. Of some 270,000 clones in the sample, 70% to 90% are singletons; the top ten hold 3.5% to 5.5%. The source of this sequence is a woman in her 30s who had recovered from COVID-19. Sequenced: PBMCs or T cells enriched from blood (not recorded which). The J gene is TRBJ1-4, the V gene TRBV9; D possibly corresponds to TRBD1 (5 bases). The CDR3 sequence: CASSAGIKEKLFF. CDR3 in DNA: TGTGCCAGCAGCGCAGGGATCAAGGAAAAACTGTTTTTT.